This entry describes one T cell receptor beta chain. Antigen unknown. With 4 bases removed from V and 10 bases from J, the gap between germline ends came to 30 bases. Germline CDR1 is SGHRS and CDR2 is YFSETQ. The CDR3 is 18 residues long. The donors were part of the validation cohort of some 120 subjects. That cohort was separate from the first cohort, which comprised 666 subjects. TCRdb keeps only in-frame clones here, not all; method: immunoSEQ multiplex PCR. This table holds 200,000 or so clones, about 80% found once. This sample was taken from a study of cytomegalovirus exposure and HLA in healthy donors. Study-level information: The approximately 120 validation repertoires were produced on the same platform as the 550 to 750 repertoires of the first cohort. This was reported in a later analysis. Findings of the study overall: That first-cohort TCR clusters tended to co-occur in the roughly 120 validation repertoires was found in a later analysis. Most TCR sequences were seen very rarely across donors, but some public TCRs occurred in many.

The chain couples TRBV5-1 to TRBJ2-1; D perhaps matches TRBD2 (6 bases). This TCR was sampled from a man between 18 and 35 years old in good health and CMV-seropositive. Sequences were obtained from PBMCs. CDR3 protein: CASSRNVKLSGAGQEQFF. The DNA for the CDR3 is TGCGCCAGCAGCCGTAACGTTAAGCTAAGTGGTGCGGGGCAGGAGCAGTTCTTC.